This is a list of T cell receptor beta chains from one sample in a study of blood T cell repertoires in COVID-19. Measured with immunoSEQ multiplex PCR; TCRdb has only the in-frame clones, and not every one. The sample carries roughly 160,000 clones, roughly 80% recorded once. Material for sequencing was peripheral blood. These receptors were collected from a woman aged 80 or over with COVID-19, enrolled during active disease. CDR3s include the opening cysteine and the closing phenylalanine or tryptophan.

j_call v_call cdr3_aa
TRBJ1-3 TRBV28 CASSSGTLSTIYF
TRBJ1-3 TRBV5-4 CASSLAGTGLNTIYF
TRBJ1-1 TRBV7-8 CASSDRDPGAFF
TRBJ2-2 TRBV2 CASTELAGAAGELFF
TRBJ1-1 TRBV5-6 CASSFSSEAFF
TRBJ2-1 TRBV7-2 CASSHAGGGNEQFF
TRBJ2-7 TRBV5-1 CASSLGSGRAYEQYF
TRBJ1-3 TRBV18 CASSPRDIGNTIYF
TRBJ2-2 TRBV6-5 CASRTGTGDTGELFF
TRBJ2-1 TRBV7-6 CASSLGGASSYNEQFF
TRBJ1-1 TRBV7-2 CASSFGQGGTEAFF
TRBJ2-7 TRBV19 CASKLEGPSYEQYF
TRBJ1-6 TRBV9 CASSSQTSYNSPLHF
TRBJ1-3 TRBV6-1 CASSEGGGYSGNTIYF
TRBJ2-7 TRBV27 CASSLWPPGQGRSYEQYF
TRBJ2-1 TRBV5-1 CASSLEPGQSYNEQFF
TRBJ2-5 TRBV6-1 CASSEAETQYF
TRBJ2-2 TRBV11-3 CASSPASIGELFF
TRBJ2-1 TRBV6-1 CASSESGDYDEQFF
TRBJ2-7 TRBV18 CASSPPSSYEQYF
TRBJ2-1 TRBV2 CASSEEDIAYNEQFF
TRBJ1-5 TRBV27 CASSSGGQGWKPQHF
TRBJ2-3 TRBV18 CASSLSGTGTDTQYF
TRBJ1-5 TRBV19 CASSYNRGPLQPQHF
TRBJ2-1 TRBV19 CASLPPGPYNEQFF
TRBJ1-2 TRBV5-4 CASSPYGGTNYGYTF
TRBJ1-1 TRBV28 CASGRGHQNTEAFF
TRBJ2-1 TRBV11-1 CASSYGQGSAEQFF